These 6 T cell receptor beta chains were all obtained from the same sample, sequenced in a study of response to subunit inactivated influenza vaccine. TCRdb redid the calling of the RT-PCR reads with MiXCR, one entry per CDR3 protein. Of about 520,000 distinct CDR3 sequences in the sample, 7.2% were seen once. The material sequenced was PBMCs from blood, taken around 25 months after vaccination. These receptors were collected from a man between 50 and 69 years old who received an inactivated influenza vaccine.

This clonotype was observed a handful of times. The V and J genes are TRBV9 and TRBJ2-5; the D is unclear. The germline V gene encodes CDR1 SGDLS and CDR2 YYNGEE. Deletions cut 0 bases from V and 2 bases from J, with 8 bases between. The CDR3 runs to 14 residues. The CDR3 nucleotides are TGTGCCAGCAGCGTAGATTTTAAGCAAGAGACCCAGTACTTC. This sequence encodes CASSVDFKQETQYF.

This clonotype has at least ten counts. V usage is TRBV15 and J usage is TRBJ2-5; D is perhaps TRBD2 (6 bases). Germline CDR1 is LNHNV and CDR2 is YYDKDF (reference sequence). Trimming left V 0 bases short and J 1 base short, with 15 bases between. The CDR3 is 17 residues long. CDR3 sequence (DNA): TGTGCCACCAGCAGAGATTACCCCCTAGCGACCCAAGAGACCCAGTACTTC. Encoded protein: CATSRDYPLATQETQYF.

This clonotype was seen a few times. The rearrangement joins TRBV7-8 to TRBJ2-7; D is unclear. This CDR3 is 10 amino acids long. With 2 bases removed from V and 7 bases from J, the gap between germline ends came to 3 bases. Germline CDR1 SGHVS, CDR2 FQNEAQ. The chain's CDR3 is CASSLTEQYF. The CDR3 nucleotides are TGTGCCAGCAGCTTAACGGAGCAGTACTTC.

V usage is TRBV28 and J usage is TRBJ1-1, with TRBD1 matching over 10 bases. V lost 6 bases, J lost 0 bases, and 10 bases stayed unmatched. Germline V gives CDR1 MDHEN, CDR2 SYDVKM. The CDR3 covers 17 residues. CDR3 in amino acids: CASRTGGAMVMNTEAFF. The DNA of the CDR3 is TGTGCCAGCAGGACAGGGGGCGCGATGGTCATGAACACTGAAGCTTTCTTT.

The J gene is TRBJ1-5, the V gene TRBV10-3; 7 bases line up with TRBD1. Germline V gene data show CDR1 as ENHRY and CDR2 as SYGVKD. Losses at the gene ends were 0 bases for V and 1 base for J; bases not matched to a gene: 6. The CDR3 has 17 residues. CDR3 in amino acids: CAISESNRGMSNQPQHF. CDR3 in DNA: TGTGCCATCAGTGAGTCGAACAGGGGAATGAGCAATCAGCCCCAGCATTTT.

The J gene is TRBJ2-2, the V gene TRBV24-1, with D perhaps TRBD1 (6 bases). This CDR3 contains 16 residues. Germline V gene sequence: CDR1 KGHDR, CDR2 SFDVKD. Trimming removed 4 bases at V and 2 bases at J, with 13 bases between. CDR3 sequence: CATSEFWTENTGELFF. CDR3 bases: TGTGCCACCAGTGAATTCTGGACAGAAAACACCGGGGAGCTGTTTTTT.